A selection of T cell receptor beta chains follows, all from one sample in a study of long-term antiretroviral therapy in people with HIV. Repertoires were generated with immunoSEQ multiplex PCR, while TCRdb's copy carries only in-frame clones and drops some. The sample holds 25,000 to 30,000 clones, more than 75% seen once. The sequencing used unsorted PBMCs, collected 0.5 years after starting antiretroviral therapy. The source of these receptors is a woman under 30 with HIV. CDR3s include the opening cysteine and the closing phenylalanine or tryptophan. The D gene is left open where the match is weak. Clone size is given for some rows only: seen once, a few or many times, or a class if the clone is expanded.

j_gene: TRBJ2-6; v_gene: TRBV9; d_gene: TRBD1; abundance: .; CDR3nt: TGTGCCAGCAGCGTAGGGGGGACAGGGGGGTCTGGGGCCAACGTCCTGACTTTC; CDR3aa: CASSVGGTGGSGANVLTF
j_gene: TRBJ2-2; v_gene: TRBV19; d_gene: .; abundance: .; CDR3nt: TGTGCCAGTAGCCGTTTTGGGGACGCGAACACCGGGGAGCTGTTTTTT; CDR3aa: CASSRFGDANTGELFF
j_gene: TRBJ1-4; v_gene: TRBV5-1; d_gene: TRBD1; abundance: .; CDR3nt: TGCGCCAGCAGTCCGCGGGGACAGACTAATGAAAAACTGTTTTTT; CDR3aa: CASSPRGQTNEKLFF
j_gene: TRBJ2-7; v_gene: TRBV10-3; d_gene: .; abundance: .; CDR3nt: TGTGCCATCAATCCGACAGGTCTTACTGTCGAGCAGTACTTC; CDR3aa: CAINPTGLTVEQYF
j_gene: TRBJ2-3; v_gene: TRBV7-9; d_gene: TRBD2; abundance: .; CDR3nt: TGTGCCAGCAGCCCGGACGCCAGCGGGGCCGATACGCAGTATTTT; CDR3aa: CASSPDASGADTQYF
j_gene: TRBJ2-7; v_gene: TRBV19; d_gene: .; abundance: .; CDR3nt: TGTGCCAGTAGTATAGTGGCCGGCGCAGTGGACGAGCAGTACTTC; CDR3aa: CASSIVAGAVDEQYF
j_gene: TRBJ1-3; v_gene: TRBV27; d_gene: .; abundance: .; CDR3nt: TGTGCCAGCAGTTTAATGGGATCTGGAAACACCATATATTTT; CDR3aa: CASSLMGSGNTIYF
j_gene: TRBJ1-2; v_gene: TRBV27; d_gene: .; abundance: .; CDR3nt: TGTGCCAGCAGTTTAGGGGGGGGGAGAGCTAACTATGGCTACACCTTC; CDR3aa: CASSLGGGRANYGYTF
j_gene: TRBJ1-2; v_gene: TRBV27; d_gene: .; abundance: .; CDR3nt: TGTGCCAGCAGCCTTCAGGGGTATGGCTACACCTTC; CDR3aa: CASSLQGYGYTF
j_gene: TRBJ1-3; v_gene: TRBV6-6; d_gene: .; abundance: .; CDR3nt: TGTGCCAGCAAAGAGGTCCGGGAAGGAAACACCATATATTTT; CDR3aa: CASKEVREGNTIYF
j_gene: TRBJ1-1; v_gene: TRBV7-8; d_gene: .; abundance: .; CDR3nt: TGTGCCAGCAGCTTAGGGTCATGGGGCAGCGCTCGGAACACTGAAGCTTTCTTT; CDR3aa: CASSLGSWGSARNTEAFF
j_gene: TRBJ2-3; v_gene: TRBV5-1; d_gene: TRBD2; abundance: .; CDR3nt: TGCGCCAGCAGCCAGGCGACTAGCGTCTTCACAGATACGCAGTATTTT; CDR3aa: CASSQATSVFTDTQYF
j_gene: TRBJ1-1; v_gene: TRBV27; d_gene: TRBD1; abundance: .; CDR3nt: TGTGCCAGCAGTTTAGCGACAGGGTGGACTGAAGCTTTCTTT; CDR3aa: CASSLATGWTEAFF
j_gene: TRBJ2-7; v_gene: TRBV19; d_gene: .; abundance: .; CDR3nt: TGTGCCAGTAGGTCTGGCTACGAGCAGTACTTC; CDR3aa: CASRSGYEQYF
j_gene: TRBJ2-7; v_gene: TRBV6-5; d_gene: TRBD1; abundance: .; CDR3nt: TGTGCCAGCAACCGAGGACAGGGTAACTCCGAGCAGTACTTC; CDR3aa: CASNRGQGNSEQYF
j_gene: TRBJ2-1; v_gene: TRBV6-1; d_gene: .; abundance: .; CDR3nt: TGTGCCAGCAGCGCCACCCCGGGGGCTCTTGGTGAGCAGTTCTTC; CDR3aa: CASSATPGALGEQFF
j_gene: TRBJ2-7; v_gene: TRBV7-2; d_gene: TRBD1; abundance: .; CDR3nt: TGTGCCAGCAGCTTAGTAGGACAGGGGTTCTACGAGCAGTACTTC; CDR3aa: CASSLVGQGFYEQYF
j_gene: TRBJ1-1; v_gene: TRBV9; d_gene: .; abundance: .; CDR3nt: TGTGCCAGCAGCGTAGGTGGGGGGACCTTGAACACTGAAGCTTTCTTT; CDR3aa: CASSVGGGTLNTEAFF
j_gene: TRBJ1-1; v_gene: TRBV2; d_gene: .; abundance: once; CDR3nt: TGTGCCAGCAGAGGGGAAGGGCAAAGGAGGACTGAAGCTTTCTTT; CDR3aa: CASRGEGQRRTEAFF
j_gene: TRBJ1-1; v_gene: TRBV5-6; d_gene: .; abundance: .; CDR3nt: TGTGCCAGCAGCTTGGTGACCGTGCTGAACACTGAAGCTTTCTTT; CDR3aa: CASSLVTVLNTEAFF
j_gene: TRBJ2-7; v_gene: TRBV7-3; d_gene: TRBD1; abundance: .; CDR3nt: TGTGCCAGCAGCCCAGCCGGGACAGGGTTCGCCGAGCAGTACTTC; CDR3aa: CASSPAGTGFAEQYF
j_gene: TRBJ1-2; v_gene: TRBV10-3; d_gene: .; abundance: once; CDR3nt: TGTGCCCTCGGGACGGGCGACGGAGATGGCTACACCTTC; CDR3aa: CALGTGDGDGYTF
j_gene: TRBJ2-7; v_gene: TRBV28; d_gene: TRBD2; abundance: .; CDR3nt: TGTGCCAGCAGTTTACTAGCGGGACTTTACGAGCAGTACTTC; CDR3aa: CASSLLAGLYEQYF
j_gene: TRBJ2-7; v_gene: TRBV28; d_gene: .; abundance: .; CDR3nt: TGTGCCAGCAGTTTGGTCTGGGGGCGAGAGCAGTACTTC; CDR3aa: CASSLVWGREQYF
j_gene: TRBJ2-7; v_gene: TRBV7-2; d_gene: .; abundance: .; CDR3nt: TGTGCCAGCAGCTTAGAGGTCGCGTTGAGCTACGAGCAGTACTTC; CDR3aa: CASSLEVALSYEQYF
j_gene: TRBJ2-7; v_gene: TRBV19; d_gene: .; abundance: once; CDR3nt: TGTGCCAGTAGTCCCGGGGTGGCTCGTTACGAGCAGTACTTC; CDR3aa: CASSPGVARYEQYF
j_gene: TRBJ2-1; v_gene: TRBV7-6; d_gene: .; abundance: .; CDR3nt: TGTGCCAGCAGCGGATCCGGGGTGAACAATGAGCAGTTCTTC; CDR3aa: CASSGSGVNNEQFF
j_gene: TRBJ2-1; v_gene: TRBV5-1; d_gene: .; abundance: .; CDR3nt: TGCGCCACCGGGAGAACGGTCAATGAGCAGTTCTTC; CDR3aa: CATGRTVNEQFF
j_gene: TRBJ2-1; v_gene: TRBV7-9; d_gene: .; abundance: .; CDR3nt: TGTGCCAGCAGCTTAGGGACAGCGATTAACAATGAGCAGTTCTTC; CDR3aa: CASSLGTAINNEQFF
j_gene: TRBJ1-3; v_gene: TRBV7-9; d_gene: .; abundance: once; CDR3nt: TGTGCCAGCAGCGGCGGCGGGCTGTCTGGAAACACCATATATTTT; CDR3aa: CASSGGGLSGNTIYF
j_gene: TRBJ2-3; v_gene: TRBV7-2; d_gene: .; abundance: .; CDR3nt: TGTGCCAGCAGCTTAGTGTCTCTAGGAGATACGCAGTATTTT; CDR3aa: CASSLVSLGDTQYF
j_gene: TRBJ2-2; v_gene: TRBV10-1; d_gene: .; abundance: .; CDR3nt: TGCGCCAGCAGTGAGTCCACCCAGGGGAGCACCGGGGAGCTGTTTTTT; CDR3aa: CASSESTQGSTGELFF
j_gene: TRBJ1-2; v_gene: TRBV9; d_gene: .; abundance: .; CDR3nt: TGTGCCAGCAGCGTATCGGAGGGACTAGGCTACACCTTC; CDR3aa: CASSVSEGLGYTF
j_gene: TRBJ1-4; v_gene: TRBV4-2; d_gene: TRBD1; abundance: .; CDR3nt: TGTGCCAGCAGCCCCTACCCCCAGGGGGCGCACCGAAATGAAAAACTGTTTTTT; CDR3aa: CASSPYPQGAHRNEKLFF
j_gene: TRBJ1-1; v_gene: TRBV19; d_gene: .; abundance: few; CDR3nt: TGTGCCAGTACTACCACAGGGAACACTGAAGCTTTCTTT; CDR3aa: CASTTTGNTEAFF
j_gene: TRBJ2-3; v_gene: TRBV5-6; d_gene: TRBD2; abundance: .; CDR3nt: TGTGCCACCTCGAGCGGGGTCAGCACAGATACGCAGTATTTT; CDR3aa: CATSSGVSTDTQYF
j_gene: TRBJ1-2; v_gene: TRBV6-5; d_gene: .; abundance: .; CDR3nt: TGTGCCAGCAGTTCAATGGGGGGGGCGCATGGCTACACCTTC; CDR3aa: CASSSMGGAHGYTF
j_gene: TRBJ2-1; v_gene: TRBV7-3; d_gene: TRBD2; abundance: .; CDR3nt: TGTGCCAGCAGCTTATCGGGACTAGCGGGAGGGAGGCCGTTCTTC; CDR3aa: CASSLSGLAGGRPFF
j_gene: TRBJ2-1; v_gene: TRBV19; d_gene: TRBD2; abundance: .; CDR3nt: TGTGCCAGTAGTACCCCGACTAGCGGGAGGATCAATGAGCAGTTCTTC; CDR3aa: CASSTPTSGRINEQFF
j_gene: TRBJ2-1; v_gene: TRBV19; d_gene: .; abundance: .; CDR3nt: TGTGCCAGTAGTATCCTCGGGAGTTCCTACAATGAGCAGTTCTTC; CDR3aa: CASSILGSSYNEQFF
j_gene: TRBJ2-7; v_gene: TRBV10-3; d_gene: .; abundance: .; CDR3nt: TGTGCCATCAGTGTGAACAACTACGAGCAGTACTTC; CDR3aa: CAISVNNYEQYF
j_gene: TRBJ2-1; v_gene: TRBV9; d_gene: TRBD2; abundance: once; CDR3nt: TGTGCCAGCAGCGTCTGGACTAGCGGGAACGGCGGCAATGAGCAGTTCTTC; CDR3aa: CASSVWTSGNGGNEQFF
j_gene: TRBJ2-3; v_gene: TRBV10-3; d_gene: TRBD2; abundance: .; CDR3nt: TGTGCCATCAGTGGCGGGAGGGCCAGAGATACGCAGTATTTT; CDR3aa: CAISGGRARDTQYF
j_gene: TRBJ2-1; v_gene: TRBV19; d_gene: TRBD2; abundance: .; CDR3nt: TGTGCCAGTAGTATGACTAGCGGGGCCCTCAATGAGCAGTTCTTC; CDR3aa: CASSMTSGALNEQFF